This TCR beta chain was found in a study of blood T cell repertoires in COVID-19. Here immunoSEQ multiplex PCR was the method, and the copy in TCRdb shows in-frame clones only, minus some. The sample lists 230,000 or so clones; approximately 90% were seen once. This clone has ten or more counts. The same CDR3 can be traced to other DNA sequences in this sample. The sequencing input was PBMCs or T cells enriched from blood (not recorded which). This clonotype originated in a woman in her thirties who had recovered from COVID-19.

CDR3 amino acids: CASSLGGQNQPQHF. The CDR3 nucleotides read TGTGCCAGCAGCTTAGGGGGGCAAAATCAGCCCCAGCATTTT. The genes are TRBV7-9 and TRBJ1-5, with D possibly TRBD1 on 6 matching bases. CDR3 length: 14 residues. Germline CDR1 SEHNR, CDR2 FQNEAQ (reference sequence). Trimming stripped 1 base from V and 4 bases from J, with 8 bases between.